Detailed here is one T cell receptor beta chain. This sample is part of a study of blood T cell repertoires in COVID-19. Study overall: Both acute and convalescent COVID-19 samples were obtained from the United States, Italy and Spain.

The CDR3 consists of 14 residues. The germline V gene encodes CDR1 ENHRY and CDR2 SYGVKD. V dropped 2 bases and J dropped 4 bases, with 9 bases sitting between them. Per the authors' pipeline: Nucleated cell number was recorded as an estimate derived from reference gene primer amplification. The table came from immunoSEQ multiplex PCR; TCRdb's copy has only in-frame clones and leaves some out. The V and J calls and clone size were taken over from that table, and D and trimming were inferred from the DNA. The table has 130,000 to 150,000 clones, roughly 84% seen once. This sequence was found in a human donor in a cohort sampled during active COVID-19. Sequencing input: peripheral blood. The chain combines TRBV10-3 with TRBJ1-5; D gene ambiguous. The CDR3 DNA sequence: TGTGCCATCAGTGAGACGGGGAGGAATCAGCCCCAGCATTTT. Its protein product is CAISETGRNQPQHF.